What follows describes a single T cell receptor beta chain. This entry is derived from a study of control samples from healthy donors and cancer patients. The table came from immunoSEQ multiplex PCR; TCRdb's copy has only in-frame clones and leaves some out. The sample table includes 150,000 to 200,000 clones. The V gene lost 1 base and the J gene lost 4 bases, with 13 bases spanning the gap. Germline CDR1 LGHDT, CDR2 YNNKEL (reference sequence). The CDR3 extends over 15 amino acids. The rearrangement joins TRBV3-1 (or the pseudogene TRBV3-2) to TRBJ2-5; the D gene could be TRBD1 or TRBD2 (5 bases each). Sequencing was done on a sample of blood. The sequence came from a woman under 40 in good health. DNA of the CDR3: TGTGCCAGCAGCCAAGCCCCGGGAAGGGGAGAGACCCAGTACTTC. It is translated as CASSQAPGRGETQYF.